This TCR beta chain appears in the sequencing data of a study of T cell repertoires in ileal Crohn's disease. Here immunoSEQ multiplex PCR was the method, and the copy in TCRdb shows in-frame clones only, minus some. The sample has 16,000 or so clones; roughly 78% are singletons. The CDR3 is made up of 15 amino acids. Germline values: CDR1 SGHTA, CDR2 FQGTGA. Germline trimming cut 4 bases from V and 5 bases from J; bases unmatched to any gene: 7. The clonotype was recovered from an adult with Crohn's disease. The chain recombines TRBV7-3 with TRBJ2-5; 10 nucleotides agree with TRBD2. What was sequenced was ileal tissue. CDR3 DNA: TGTGCCAGCAGCTCAGCGGGGGGGCCTCTGGAGACCCAGTACTTC. Its protein product is CASSSAGGPLETQYF.